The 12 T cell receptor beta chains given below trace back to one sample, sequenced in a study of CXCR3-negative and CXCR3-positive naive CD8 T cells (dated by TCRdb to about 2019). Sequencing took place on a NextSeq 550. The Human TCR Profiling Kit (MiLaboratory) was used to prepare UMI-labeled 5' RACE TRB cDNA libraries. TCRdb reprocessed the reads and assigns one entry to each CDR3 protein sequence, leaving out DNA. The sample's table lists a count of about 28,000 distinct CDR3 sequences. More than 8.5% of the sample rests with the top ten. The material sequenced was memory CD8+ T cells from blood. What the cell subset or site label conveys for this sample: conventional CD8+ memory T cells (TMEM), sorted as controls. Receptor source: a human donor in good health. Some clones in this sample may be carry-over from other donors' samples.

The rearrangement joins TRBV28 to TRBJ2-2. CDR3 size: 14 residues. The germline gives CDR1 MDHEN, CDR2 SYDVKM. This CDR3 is CASTPTSAAGELFF.

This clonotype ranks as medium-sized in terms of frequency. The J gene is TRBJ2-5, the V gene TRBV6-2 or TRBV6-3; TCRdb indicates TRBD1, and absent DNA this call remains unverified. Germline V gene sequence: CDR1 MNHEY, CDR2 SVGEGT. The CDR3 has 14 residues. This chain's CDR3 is CASKDRIRWETQYF.

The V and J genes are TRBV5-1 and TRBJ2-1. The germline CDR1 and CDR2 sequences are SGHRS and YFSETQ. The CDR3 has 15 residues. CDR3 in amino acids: CASSLAGSSYNEQFF.

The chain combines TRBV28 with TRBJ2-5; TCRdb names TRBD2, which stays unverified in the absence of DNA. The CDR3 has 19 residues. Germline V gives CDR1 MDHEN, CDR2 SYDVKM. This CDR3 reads CASSSYRLAGGVEGETQYF.

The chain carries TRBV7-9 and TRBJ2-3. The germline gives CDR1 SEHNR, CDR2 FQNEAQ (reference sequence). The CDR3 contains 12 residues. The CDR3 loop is CASRVSADTQYF. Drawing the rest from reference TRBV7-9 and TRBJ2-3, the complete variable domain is DTGVSQNPRHKITKRGQNVTFRCDPISEHNRLYWYRQTLGQGPEFLTYFQNEAQLEKSRLLSDRFSAERPKGSFSTLEIQRTEQGDSAMYLCASRVSADTQYFGPGTRLTVL.

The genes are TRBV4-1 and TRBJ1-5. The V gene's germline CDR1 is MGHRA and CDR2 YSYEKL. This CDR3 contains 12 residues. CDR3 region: CASSQIGQPQHF.

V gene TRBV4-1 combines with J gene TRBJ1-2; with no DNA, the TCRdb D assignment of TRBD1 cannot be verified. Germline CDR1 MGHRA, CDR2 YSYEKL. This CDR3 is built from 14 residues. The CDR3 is CASSQARGDYGYTF.

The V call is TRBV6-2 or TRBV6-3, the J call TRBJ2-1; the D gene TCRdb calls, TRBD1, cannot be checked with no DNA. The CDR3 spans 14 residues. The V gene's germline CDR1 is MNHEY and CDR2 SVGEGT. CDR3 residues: CASSYWNPADEQFF.

The CDR3 spells CASSQDLDTYYEQYF. The chain employs TRBV14 and TRBJ2-7. The CDR3 length is 15 residues. Per germline, CDR1 SGHDN and CDR2 FVKESK.

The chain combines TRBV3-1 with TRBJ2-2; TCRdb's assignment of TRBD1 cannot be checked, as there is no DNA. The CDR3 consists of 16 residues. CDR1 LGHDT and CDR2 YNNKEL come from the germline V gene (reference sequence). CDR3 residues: CASSQAGGDLSGELFF.

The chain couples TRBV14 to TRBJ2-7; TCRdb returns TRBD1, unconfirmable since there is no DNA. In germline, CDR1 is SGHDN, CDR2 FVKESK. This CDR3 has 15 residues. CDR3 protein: CASSQSGTGGWEQYF.

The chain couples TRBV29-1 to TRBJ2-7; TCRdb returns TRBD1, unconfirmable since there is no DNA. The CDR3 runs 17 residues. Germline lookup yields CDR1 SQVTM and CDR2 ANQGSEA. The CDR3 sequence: CSVLGGQGHAPSYEQYF.